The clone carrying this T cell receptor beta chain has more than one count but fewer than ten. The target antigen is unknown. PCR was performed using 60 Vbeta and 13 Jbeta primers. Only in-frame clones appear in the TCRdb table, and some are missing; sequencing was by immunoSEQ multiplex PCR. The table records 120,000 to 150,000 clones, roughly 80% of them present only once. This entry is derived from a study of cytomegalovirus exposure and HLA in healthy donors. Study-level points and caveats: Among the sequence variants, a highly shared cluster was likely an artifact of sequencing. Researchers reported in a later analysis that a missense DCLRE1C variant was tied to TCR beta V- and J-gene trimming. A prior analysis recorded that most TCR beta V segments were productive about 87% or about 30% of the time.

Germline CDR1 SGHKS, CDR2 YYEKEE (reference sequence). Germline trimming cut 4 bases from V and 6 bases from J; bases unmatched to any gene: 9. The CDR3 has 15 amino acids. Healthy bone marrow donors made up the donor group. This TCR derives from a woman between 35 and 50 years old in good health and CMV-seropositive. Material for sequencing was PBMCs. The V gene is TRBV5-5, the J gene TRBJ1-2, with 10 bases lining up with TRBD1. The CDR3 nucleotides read TGTGCCAGCAGCCCAGGGACAGGGGACAGGGATGGCTACACCTTC. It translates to CASSPGTGDRDGYTF.